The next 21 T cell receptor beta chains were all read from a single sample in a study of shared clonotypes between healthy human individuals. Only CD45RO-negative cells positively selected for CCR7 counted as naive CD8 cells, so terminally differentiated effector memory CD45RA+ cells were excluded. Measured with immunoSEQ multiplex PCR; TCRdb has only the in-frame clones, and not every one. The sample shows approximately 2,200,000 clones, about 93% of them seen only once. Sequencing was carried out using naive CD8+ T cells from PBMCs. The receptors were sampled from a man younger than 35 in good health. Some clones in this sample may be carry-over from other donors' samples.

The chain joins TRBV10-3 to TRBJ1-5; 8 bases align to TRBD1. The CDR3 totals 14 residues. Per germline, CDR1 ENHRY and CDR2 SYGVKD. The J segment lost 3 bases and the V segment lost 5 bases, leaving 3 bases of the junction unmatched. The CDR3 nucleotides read TGTGCCATCAGTAACAGGGGGGACAATCAGCCCCAGCATTTT. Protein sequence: CAISNRGDNQPQHF.

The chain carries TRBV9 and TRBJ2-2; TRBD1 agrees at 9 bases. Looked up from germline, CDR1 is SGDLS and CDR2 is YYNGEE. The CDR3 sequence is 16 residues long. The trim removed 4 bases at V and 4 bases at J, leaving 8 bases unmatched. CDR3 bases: TGTGCCAGCAGCCTACCGGGACAGGGAATCACCGGGGAGCTGTTTTTT. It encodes CASSLPGQGITGELFF.

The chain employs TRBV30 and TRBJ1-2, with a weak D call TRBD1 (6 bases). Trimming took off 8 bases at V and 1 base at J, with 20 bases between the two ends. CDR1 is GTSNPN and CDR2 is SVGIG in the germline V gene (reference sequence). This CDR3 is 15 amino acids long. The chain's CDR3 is CALVGGPDFNYGYTF. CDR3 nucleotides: TGTGCCCTGGTCGGGGGGCCCGATTTTAACTATGGCTACACCTTC.

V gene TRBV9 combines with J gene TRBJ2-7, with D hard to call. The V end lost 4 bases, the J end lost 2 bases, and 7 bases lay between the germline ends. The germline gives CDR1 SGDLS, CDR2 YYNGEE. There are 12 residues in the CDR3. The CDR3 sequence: CASSPSPYEQYF. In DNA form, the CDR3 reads TGTGCCAGCAGCCCGAGTCCCTACGAGCAGTACTTC.

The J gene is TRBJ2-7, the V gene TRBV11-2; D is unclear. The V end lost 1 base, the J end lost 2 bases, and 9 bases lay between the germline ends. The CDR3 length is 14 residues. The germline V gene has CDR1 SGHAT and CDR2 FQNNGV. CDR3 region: CASSLGLRAYEQYF. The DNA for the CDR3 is TGTGCCAGCAGCTTAGGGCTAAGAGCCTACGAGCAGTACTTC.

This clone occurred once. The CDR3 here is CASSLTGGGPRPQHF. The DNA of the CDR3 is TGTGCCAGCAGTTTGACAGGGGGTGGGCCAAGGCCCCAGCATTTT. The rearrangement uses TRBV28 and TRBJ1-5; 9 positions match TRBD1. The CDR3 has 15 amino acids. The germline V gene encodes CDR1 MDHEN and CDR2 SYDVKM. V was clipped by 3 bases and J by 9 bases; unmatched bases: 9.

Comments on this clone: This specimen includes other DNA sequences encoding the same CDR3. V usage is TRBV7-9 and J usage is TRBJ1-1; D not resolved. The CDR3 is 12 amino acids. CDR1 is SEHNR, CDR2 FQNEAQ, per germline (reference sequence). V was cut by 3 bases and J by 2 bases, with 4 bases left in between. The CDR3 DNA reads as TGTGCCAGCAGCTTGTCCAACACTGAAGCTTTCTTT. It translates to CASSLSNTEAFF. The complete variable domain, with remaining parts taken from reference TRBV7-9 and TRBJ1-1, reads DTGVSQNPRHKITKRGQNVTFRCDPISEHNRLYWYRQTLGQGPEFLTYFQNEAQLEKSRLLSDRFSAERPKGSFSTLEIQRTEQGDSAMYLCASSLSNTEAFFGQGTRLTVV.

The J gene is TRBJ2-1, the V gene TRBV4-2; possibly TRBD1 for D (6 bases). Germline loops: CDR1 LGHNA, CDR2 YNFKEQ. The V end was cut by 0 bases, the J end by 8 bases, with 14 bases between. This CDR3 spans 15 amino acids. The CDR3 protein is CASSQEGGPGDEQFF. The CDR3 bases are TGTGCCAGCAGCCAAGAAGGGGGTCCTGGGGATGAGCAGTTCTTC.

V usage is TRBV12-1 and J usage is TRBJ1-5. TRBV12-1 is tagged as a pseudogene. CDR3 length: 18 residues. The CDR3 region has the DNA TGTGCCAGCAGCCCCTACACCGAGGCAGGCTATACTAATCAGCCCCAGCATTTT. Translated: CASSPYTEAGYTNQPQHF.

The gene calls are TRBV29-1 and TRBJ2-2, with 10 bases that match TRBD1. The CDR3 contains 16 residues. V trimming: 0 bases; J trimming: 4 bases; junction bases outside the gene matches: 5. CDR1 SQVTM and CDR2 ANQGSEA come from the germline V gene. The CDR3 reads CSVEEWGTGATGELFF. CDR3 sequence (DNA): TGCAGCGTTGAAGAATGGGGGACAGGGGCCACCGGGGAGCTGTTTTTT.

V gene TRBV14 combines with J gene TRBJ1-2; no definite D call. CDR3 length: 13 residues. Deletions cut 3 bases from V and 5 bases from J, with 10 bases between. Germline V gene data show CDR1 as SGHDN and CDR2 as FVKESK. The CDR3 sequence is CASSQGIRYGYTF. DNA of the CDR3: TGTGCCAGCAGCCAGGGAATTAGGTATGGCTACACCTTC.

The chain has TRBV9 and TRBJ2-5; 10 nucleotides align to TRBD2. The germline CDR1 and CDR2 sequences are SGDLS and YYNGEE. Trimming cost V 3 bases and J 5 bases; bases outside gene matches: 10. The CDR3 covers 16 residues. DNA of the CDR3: TGTGCCAGCAGCGAACGCTTAGCGGGAGGCAAGGAGACCCAGTACTTC. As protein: CASSERLAGGKETQYF.

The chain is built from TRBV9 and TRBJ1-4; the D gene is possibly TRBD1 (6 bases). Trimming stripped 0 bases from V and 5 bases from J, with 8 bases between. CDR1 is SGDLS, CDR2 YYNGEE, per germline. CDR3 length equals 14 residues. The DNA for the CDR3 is TGTGCCAGCAGCGTAGAAGGACAGAATGAAAAACTGTTTTTT. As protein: CASSVEGQNEKLFF. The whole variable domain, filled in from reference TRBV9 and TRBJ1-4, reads DSGVTQTPKHLITATGQRVTLRCSPRSGDLSVYWYQQSLDQGLQFLIQYYNGEERAKGNILERFSAQQFPDLHSELNLSSLELGDSALYFCASSVEGQNEKLFFGSGTQLSVL.

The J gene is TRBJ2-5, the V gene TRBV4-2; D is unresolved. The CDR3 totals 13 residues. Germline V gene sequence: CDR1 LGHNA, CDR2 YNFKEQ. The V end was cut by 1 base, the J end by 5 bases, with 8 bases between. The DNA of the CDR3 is TGTGCCAGCAGCCAAGTCCTGGGGGAGACCCAGTACTTC. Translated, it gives CASSQVLGETQYF.

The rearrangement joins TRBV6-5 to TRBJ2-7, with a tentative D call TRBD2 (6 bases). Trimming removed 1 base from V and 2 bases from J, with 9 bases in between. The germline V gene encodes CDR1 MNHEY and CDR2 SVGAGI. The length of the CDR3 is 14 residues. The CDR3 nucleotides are TGTGCCAGCAGTTACTGGGGGGAGACCTACGAGCAGTACTTC. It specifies CASSYWGETYEQYF.

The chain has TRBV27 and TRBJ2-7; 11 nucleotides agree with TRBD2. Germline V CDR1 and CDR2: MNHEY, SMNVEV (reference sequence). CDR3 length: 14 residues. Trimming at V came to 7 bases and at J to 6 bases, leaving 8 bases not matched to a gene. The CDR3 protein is CASILSGRVGEQYF. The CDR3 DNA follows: TGTGCCAGCATCCTTAGCGGGAGGGTGGGCGAGCAGTACTTC.

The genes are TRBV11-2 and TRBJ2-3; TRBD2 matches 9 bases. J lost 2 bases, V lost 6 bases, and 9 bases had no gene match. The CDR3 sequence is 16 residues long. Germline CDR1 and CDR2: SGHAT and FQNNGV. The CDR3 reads CASRIHAGGTTDTQYF. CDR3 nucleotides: TGTGCCAGCAGAATACATGCGGGGGGGACCACAGATACGCAGTATTTT.

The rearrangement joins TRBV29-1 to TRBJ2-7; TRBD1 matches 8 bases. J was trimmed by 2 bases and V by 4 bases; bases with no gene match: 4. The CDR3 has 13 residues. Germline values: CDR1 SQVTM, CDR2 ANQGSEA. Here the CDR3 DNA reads TGCAGCGTTGGGCCGGGACAGGCCTACGAGCAGTACTTC. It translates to CSVGPGQAYEQYF.

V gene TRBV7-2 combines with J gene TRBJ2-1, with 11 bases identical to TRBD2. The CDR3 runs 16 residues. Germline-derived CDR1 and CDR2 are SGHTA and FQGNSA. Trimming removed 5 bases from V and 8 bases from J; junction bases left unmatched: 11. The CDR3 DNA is TGTGCCAGCAGCCGACGACTAGCGGGGCCCGGGGATGAGCAGTTCTTC. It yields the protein CASSRRLAGPGDEQFF.

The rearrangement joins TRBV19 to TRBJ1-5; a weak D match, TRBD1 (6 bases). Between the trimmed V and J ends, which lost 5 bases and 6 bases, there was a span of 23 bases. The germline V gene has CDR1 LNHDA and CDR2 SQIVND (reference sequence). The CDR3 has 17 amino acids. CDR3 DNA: TGTGCCAGTAGTCGATACCCAGGCGGGGGCTCGAGTCAGCCCCAGCATTTT. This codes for CASSRYPGGGSSQPQHF. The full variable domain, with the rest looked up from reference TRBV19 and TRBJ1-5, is DGGITQSPKYLFRKEGQNVTLSCEQNLNHDAMYWYRQDPGQGLRLIYYSQIVNDFQKGDIAEGYSVSREKKESFPLTVTSAQKNPTAFYLCASSRYPGGGSSQPQHFGDGTRLSIL.

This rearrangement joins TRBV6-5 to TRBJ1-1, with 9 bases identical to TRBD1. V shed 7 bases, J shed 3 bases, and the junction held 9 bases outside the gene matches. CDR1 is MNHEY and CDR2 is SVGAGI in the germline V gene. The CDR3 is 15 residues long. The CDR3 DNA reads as TGTGCCAGCACCGCGGACAGGGGCTTATACACTGAAGCTTTCTTT. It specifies CASTADRGLYTEAFF.